This T cell receptor (beta chain) is drawn from a study of regulatory T cells in long-lasting Graves disease. As for time point: newly diagnosed GD, antithyroid drugs for less than 3 months. Researchers made the TCR library from RNA that was extracted from PBMCs. In Xi'an, China, an endocrinology department was the source of patients. Arm-PCR of CDR3 regions and iRepertoire HTBI primers were the basis on which TCR beta libraries were built. TCRdb passed the multiplex PCR reads through MiXCR, listing each CDR3 protein once. The table lists 200,000 to 250,000 distinct CDR3 sequences, 20% to 25% of them singletons. The CDR3 runs to 13 residues. Deletions cut 4 bases from V and 8 bases from J, with 12 bases between. Looked up from germline, CDR1 is MDHEN and CDR2 is SYDVKM. This clonotype was counted at least ten times.

This TCR was sampled from a female donor with Graves disease. The gene calls are TRBV28 and TRBJ1-5; D is perhaps TRBD1 (5 bases). Sequenced material: peripheral blood mononuclear cells (PBMCs), taken at new diagnosis, from a patient treated with antithyroid drugs. CDR3 sequence reads: CASSSFLGEPQHF. CDR3 DNA: TGTGCCAGCAGTTCCTTTTTGGGGGAGCCCCAGCATTTT. Full variable domain (remainder filled in from reference TRBV28 and TRBJ1-5): DVKVTQSSRYLVKRTGEKVFLECVQDMDHENMFWYRQDPGLGLRLIYFSYDVKMKEKGDIPEGYSVSREKKERFSLILESASTNQTSMYLCASSSFLGEPQHFGDGTRLSIL.